This TCR beta chain is drawn from a study of blood T cells in healthy people across ages. As for this clonotype: What it binds is not known.

V was trimmed by 4 bases and J by 3 bases, leaving 15 bases between them. Germline V gives CDR1 LGHNA, CDR2 YSLEER. This CDR3 has 16 amino acids. It was with a sample-barcoded 5' primer and a J-beta primer mix that a second PCR of about 6 to 12 cycles was run. A template-switch adaptor that had 12 random nucleotides put a tag on each cDNA molecule. TCRdb passed the 5' RACE reads through MiXCR, listing each CDR3 protein once. The table shows more than 900,000 distinct CDR3 sequences, with under 30% occurring only once. Study-level points and caveats: Roughly linear declines in TCR beta diversity per million T cells occurred with age.

The sample also formed part of further work on T cells of mothers and their children. As reported in that work: The authors added sample barcodes and 2-4 random nucleotides using the M1S primer of the second PCR.

Sequenced material: blood. V and J are TRBV4-3 and TRBJ2-2; tentatively, D is TRBD1 (6 bases). The source is a girl between 2 and 10 years old in good health. The CDR3 nucleotides read TGCGCCAGCAGCCGAGGACAGCTAACTGACACCGGGGAGCTGTTTTTT. This encodes CASSRGQLTDTGELFF.